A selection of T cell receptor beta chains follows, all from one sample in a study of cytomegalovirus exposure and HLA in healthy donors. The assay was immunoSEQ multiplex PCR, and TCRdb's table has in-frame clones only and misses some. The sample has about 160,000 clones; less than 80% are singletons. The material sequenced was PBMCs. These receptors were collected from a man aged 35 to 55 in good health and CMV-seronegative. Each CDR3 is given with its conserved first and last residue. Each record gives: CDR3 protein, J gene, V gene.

CDR3: CAKNTRNTEAFF; J: TRBJ1-1; V: TRBV28
CDR3: CASKRGGAVEAFF; J: TRBJ1-1; V: TRBV6-1
CDR3: CASRASTITYEQYF; J: TRBJ2-7; V: TRBV5-1
CDR3: CASSVTDSMQETQYF; J: TRBJ2-5; V: TRBV7-6
CDR3: CASSQELGGGLYNEQFF; J: TRBJ2-1; V: TRBV4-1
CDR3: CASRQFLRGTGELFF; J: TRBJ2-2; V: TRBV6-1
CDR3: CASSLMASGLAQKDTQYF; J: TRBJ2-3; V: TRBV7-9
CDR3: CATRDTQNQPQHF; J: TRBJ1-5; V: TRBV19
CDR3: CASSLGRRASYEQYF; J: TRBJ2-7; V: TRBV7-9
CDR3: CASSFSVNRQPQHF; J: TRBJ1-5; V: TRBV28
CDR3: CASSFNPAGELFF; J: TRBJ2-2; V: TRBV7-7
CDR3: CAISEPGGVTGELFF; J: TRBJ2-2; V: TRBV10-3
CDR3: CASSPGQANGELFF; J: TRBJ2-2; V: TRBV4-1
CDR3: CASRTAGTASYEQYF; J: TRBJ2-7; V: TRBV5-6
CDR3: CAWSPTSGSSYNEQFF; J: TRBJ2-1; V: TRBV30
CDR3: CASSLVGWGQGPQGETQYF; J: TRBJ2-5; V: TRBV28